This entry lists 26 T cell receptor beta chains sequenced from one sample in a study of shared clonotypes between healthy human individuals (dated by TCRdb to 2018 to 2021). Library method: the immunoSEQ multiplex PCR assay. This immuneACCESS table, as held by TCRdb, lists in-frame sequences with V and J called but not all clones. Of the missing ones, under half trace to an unresolved V gene in checked studies; the others have no known cause. The sample data list around 1.5 million clones, and nearly 99% of these were observed just once. In total, the top ten clones hold about 0.45% of the sample. Sequenced: naive CD4+ T cells sorted from blood. Sample cell subset or site, as interpreted from the label and publication: CD45RA+ positively selected. The receptors were sampled from a man aged 25 to 40 in good health.

This chain uses TRBV7-5 with TRBJ2-1; the table names TRBD2, a call not compared with the DNA. TRBV7-5 is given as a pseudogene. The CDR3 extends over 20 amino acids. CDR3 region: CARSSSCNRKAGGEYNEQFF. The CDR3 DNA reads TGTGCCAGAAGCTCCAGCTGTAACCGGAAAGCGGGAGGAGAGTACAATGAGCAGTTCTTC.

V usage is TRBV28 and J usage is TRBJ1-1; tentatively, D is TRBD1 (6 bases). The CDR3 runs to 15 residues. The germline V and J ends were trimmed by 3 bases and 1 base, with 12 bases remaining between them. Germline V gene sequence: CDR1 MDHEN, CDR2 SYDVKM. CDR3 amino acids: CASSFHRVKNTEAFF. The DNA for the CDR3 is TGTGCCAGCAGTTTCCACAGGGTCAAGAACACTGAAGCTTTCTTT.

This sequence joins TRBV5-1 and TRBJ2-7; D not resolved. The CDR3 length is 15 residues. CDR1 is SGHRS and CDR2 is YFSETQ in the germline V gene. The V end was cut by 1 base, the J end by 3 bases, with 14 bases between. The CDR3, as DNA: TGCGCCAGCAGCTTGTCGGCCCCACCTTTCTACGAGCAGTACTTC. This encodes CASSLSAPPFYEQYF.

V gene TRBV11-2 combines with J gene TRBJ1-1; D is undetermined. Germline V gene sequence: CDR1 SGHAT, CDR2 FQNNGV. V dropped 1 base and J dropped 7 bases, with 4 bases sitting between them. The CDR3 is 11 residues long. In nucleotides, the CDR3 is TGTGCCAGCAGCTTAGGCGGTGAAGCTTTCTTT. Translation: CASSLGGEAFF.

The rearrangement uses TRBV4-1 and TRBJ1-5, with 7 positions matching TRBD1. The junction had 7 bases not matched to a gene; V was cut back by 4 bases and J by 4 bases. This CDR3 comprises 15 residues. CDR1 is MGHRA, CDR2 YSYEKL, per germline. The CDR3 DNA sequence: TGCGCCAGCAGCCGCGACAGGGCCGATAATCAGCCCCAGCATTTT. Translating gives CASSRDRADNQPQHF.

The rearrangement joins TRBV5-4 to TRBJ2-7; 9 positions agree with TRBD1. The V segment lost 3 bases and the J segment 5 bases; nucleotides outside the gene matches: 6. Germline-derived CDR1 and CDR2 are SGHNT and YYREEE (reference sequence). The length of the CDR3 is 14 residues. This CDR3 is CASSSTGTGNEQYF. In nucleotides, the CDR3 is TGTGCCAGCAGCTCAACCGGGACAGGGAACGAGCAGTACTTC.

The rearrangement uses TRBV11-2 and TRBJ2-2; D possibly matches TRBD1 or TRBD2 (5 bases each). The V end was cut by 1 base, the J end by 1 base, with 7 bases between. The germline gives CDR1 SGHAT, CDR2 FQNNGV. The CDR3 runs 15 residues. The CDR3: CASSLVRGNTGELFF. Here the CDR3 DNA reads TGTGCCAGCAGCTTAGTGAGGGGGAACACCGGGGAGCTGTTTTTT.

Note on this clone: A read error may produce the germline difference seen at one junction end. This same CDR3 is encoded by further DNA sequences in the sample. The genes are TRBV18 and TRBJ2-5; no clear D gene. CDR1 and CDR2 from the germline V gene are KGHSH and LQKENI. The CDR3 contains 11 residues. The CDR3 DNA reads as TGTGCCAGCTCAACCCAAGGGACCCAGTACTTC. It yields the protein CASSTQGTQYF.

J is TRBJ2-6 and V is TRBV6-5, with D hard to call. With 0 bases removed from V and 1 base from J, the gap between germline ends came to 7 bases. Germline CDR1 MNHEY, CDR2 SVGAGI. This CDR3 has 16 residues. The CDR3 nucleotides are TGTGCCAGCAGTTACTCCCGGTTTTCTGGGGCCAACGTCCTGACTTTC. This translates into CASSYSRFSGANVLTF.

The CDR3 DNA reads TGTGCCAGTAGCATACCTCATAGCGTTTCTAGCAATCAGCCCCAGCATTTT. This encodes CASSIPHSVSSNQPQHF. J is TRBJ1-5 and V is TRBV19; D gene unclear. V lost 6 bases and J 0 bases, leaving 18 bases between the germline ends. The CDR3 runs 17 residues. The germline V gene has CDR1 LNHDA and CDR2 SQIVND (reference sequence). Using reference TRBV19 and TRBJ1-5 for the parts outside the CDR3, the full variable domain is DGGITQSPKYLFRKEGQNVTLSCEQNLNHDAMYWYRQDPGQGLRLIYYSQIVNDFQKGDIAEGYSVSREKKESFPLTVTSAQKNPTAFYLCASSIPHSVSSNQPQHFGDGTRLSIL.

The genes are TRBV11-2 and TRBJ1-1; possible D gene TRBD1, 5 bases. There are 15 residues in the CDR3. Germline V gives CDR1 SGHAT, CDR2 FQNNGV. Trimming took 2 bases from V and 4 from J, leaving 14 bases between them. The CDR3 here is CASSLLAGKGTEAFF. The CDR3 nucleotides read TGTGCCAGCAGCTTATTAGCAGGGAAGGGCACTGAAGCTTTCTTT. Looking up the rest from reference TRBV11-2 and TRBJ1-1 gives the full variable domain: EAGVAQSPRYKIIEKRQSVAFWCNPISGHATLYWYQQILGQGPKLLIQFQNNGVVDDSQLPKDRFSAERLKGVDSTLKIQPAKLEDSAVYLCASSLLAGKGTEAFFGQGTRLTVV.

V gene TRBV7-6 combines with J gene TRBJ2-7; D is uncertain. CDR3 length: 14 amino acids. Germline assignment: CDR1 SGHVS and CDR2 FNYEAQ. Trimming removed 4 bases from V and 0 bases from J, with 10 bases in between. CDR3 residues: CASSSETVSYEQYF. The DNA for the CDR3 is TGTGCCAGCAGCTCCGAGACGGTCTCCTACGAGCAGTACTTC.

The gene calls are TRBV9 and TRBJ1-1; D is unclear. The CDR3 sequence is 15 residues long. In germline, CDR1 is SGDLS, CDR2 YYNGEE. Trimming took 0 bases from V and 2 from J, leaving 11 bases between them. This CDR3 reads CASSVVGQFNTEAFF. The CDR3 DNA is TGTGCCAGCAGCGTAGTTGGCCAGTTCAACACTGAAGCTTTCTTT.

The rearrangement joins TRBV7-2 to TRBJ2-1; D remains unclear. V lost 5 bases, J lost 5 bases, and 7 bases lay in between. The CDR3 spans 12 residues. CDR1 is SGHTA and CDR2 is FQGNSA in the germline V gene. The CDR3 sequence: CASSHPNNEQFF. DNA for the CDR3: TGTGCCAGCAGCCACCCTAACAATGAGCAGTTCTTC.

The chain recombines TRBV28 with TRBJ1-2; 8 bases are a match to TRBD1. The ends lost 7 bases at V and 7 bases at J; junction bases unmatched: 14. The CDR3 runs 15 residues. Germline values: CDR1 MDHEN, CDR2 SYDVKM. The CDR3 loop is CASTTFGRTGSGYTF. The DNA of the CDR3 is TGTGCCAGCACCACTTTCGGCCGGACAGGGAGTGGCTACACCTTC.

The chain recombines TRBV6-1 with TRBJ1-1; D not certain. This CDR3 contains 14 residues. Between the trimmed V and J ends, which lost 2 bases and 3 bases, there was a span of 10 bases. CDR1 MNHNS and CDR2 SASEGT come from the germline V gene. For the CDR3, the DNA is TGTGCCAGCAGTGAAAATTCAAGGGACACTGAAGCTTTCTTT. Its translation is CASSENSRDTEAFF.

The rearrangement links TRBV7-2 to TRBJ2-5; TRBD2 matches 8 bases. Germline V lookup: CDR1 SGHTA, CDR2 FQGNSA. Trimming cost V 5 bases and J 8 bases; bases outside gene matches: 10. CDR3 length equals 14 residues. CDR3 coding DNA: TGTGCCAGCAGCCCAGACGGGACTAGGGGTACCCAGTACTTC. It encodes CASSPDGTRGTQYF.

The chain couples TRBV7-9 to TRBJ2-7; D tentatively fits TRBD1 or TRBD2 (6 bases each). In germline, CDR1 is SEHNR, CDR2 FQNEAQ (reference sequence). The CDR3 has 13 amino acids. The germline V and J ends were trimmed by 8 bases and 2 bases, with 13 bases remaining between them. This CDR3 is CASSGGGAYEQYF. In nucleotides, the CDR3 is TGTGCCAGCTCTGGAGGGGGAGCCTACGAGCAGTACTTC.

The chain combines TRBV7-2 with TRBJ2-1, with 9 bases matching TRBD2. Germline V gene data show CDR1 as SGHTA and CDR2 as FQGNSA. J gave up 8 bases and V 3 bases, and 8 bases lay outside the gene matches. The CDR3 has 15 amino acids. CDR3 loop: CASSFLAGVGHEQFF. The CDR3 nucleotides read TGTGCCAGCAGCTTCTTAGCGGGAGTAGGCCATGAGCAGTTCTTC.

The chain recombines TRBV6-5 with TRBJ2-7, with D tentatively TRBD1 (6 bases). V lost 6 bases and J lost 3, with 15 bases in between. Germline values: CDR1 MNHEY, CDR2 SVGAGI. The length of the CDR3 is 14 residues. The chain's CDR3 is CASSLVRGSYEQYF. The CDR3 DNA follows: TGTGCCAGCAGCCTCGTCAGGGGAAGCTACGAGCAGTACTTC.

The J gene is TRBJ2-3, the V gene TRBV29-1; D is undetermined. CDR1 is SQVTM, CDR2 ANQGSEA, per germline. The V end lost 4 bases, the J end lost 6 bases, and 20 bases lay between the germline ends. The CDR3 is 15 amino acids. The CDR3: CSVGAAPASSDTQYF. In DNA, the CDR3 is TGCAGCGTTGGGGCGGCACCAGCGTCCTCCGATACGCAGTATTTT.

The rearrangement uses TRBV7-2 and TRBJ1-4; perhaps TRBD1 as D (5 bases). The germline V gene encodes CDR1 SGHTA and CDR2 FQGNSA. The ends were cut back, 5 bases at V and 7 bases at J, with 14 bases in the middle. The CDR3 extends over 14 amino acids. CDR3 in amino acids: CASSRTGPGEKLFF. CDR3 nucleotides: TGTGCCAGCAGCCGTACGGGACCTGGTGAAAAACTGTTTTTT.

The gene calls are TRBV7-8 and TRBJ2-7; D is unresolved. Trimming pared 1 base from V and 5 bases from J, leaving 15 bases between. Germline V lookup: CDR1 SGHVS, CDR2 FQNEAQ. This CDR3 is 15 amino acids long. CDR3 sequence (DNA): TGTGCCAGCAGCTTAGTCGGTGGGCCAAGGGACGAGCAGTACTTC. Translated, it gives CASSLVGGPRDEQYF.

The rearrangement links TRBV7-2 to TRBJ1-2; TRBD1 matches at 7 bases. Germline assignment: CDR1 SGHTA and CDR2 FQGNSA. The trim removed 6 bases at V and 3 bases at J, leaving 10 bases unmatched. This CDR3 is 15 amino acids long. The CDR3 coding sequence is TGTGCCAGCAGTGCCGGAACAGGGGCAGACTATGGCTACACCTTC. Translating it yields CASSAGTGADYGYTF.

J is TRBJ2-1 and V is TRBV15, with 8 bases that match TRBD2. The CDR3 has 16 residues. CDR1 is LNHNV and CDR2 is YYDKDF in the germline V gene (reference sequence). Germline trimming cut 5 bases from V and 1 base from J; bases unmatched to any gene: 7. The CDR3 reads CATSDRREASYNEQFF. Written as DNA, the CDR3 is TGTGCCACCAGCGATAGGCGGGAGGCTTCCTACAATGAGCAGTTCTTC.

V usage is TRBV5-1 and J usage is TRBJ2-5; 9 bases are shared with TRBD1. Germline CDR1 reads SGHRS; CDR2 reads YFSETQ. Trimming cost V 4 bases and J 3 bases; bases outside gene matches: 7. The CDR3 contains 15 residues. The chain's CDR3 is CASSPLTGGEETQYF. In DNA form, the CDR3 reads TGCGCCAGCAGCCCGCTAACAGGGGGCGAAGAGACCCAGTACTTC.